Listed here are 10 T cell receptor beta chains from one sample, sequenced in a study of blood T cell repertoires in COVID-19. The repertoire was sequenced with immunoSEQ multiplex PCR; TCRdb's copy has only in-frame clones and lacks some. The data show approximately 130,000 clones, with roughly 79% seen just once and more than 10% held by the top ten. The sequenced sample consisted of peripheral blood. These receptor sequences come from a human donor in a cohort sampled during active COVID-19.

In its sample, this clone was seen a few times. This chain links TRBV18 with TRBJ1-6, with TRBD1 matching over 7 bases. V shed 6 bases and J 8 bases; nucleotides not matched to a gene: 7. From germline, CDR1 is KGHSH and CDR2 LQKENI. This CDR3 has 14 residues. The CDR3 coding sequence is TGTGCCAGCTCGCCAGACAGGGAGCATTCACCCCTCCACTTT. Its protein product is CASSPDREHSPLHF.

V and J are TRBV7-9 and TRBJ2-1; 7 positions match TRBD1. The junction had 1 base not matched to a gene; V was cut back by 1 base and J by 1 base. Germline CDR1 and CDR2: SEHNR and FQNEAQ (reference sequence). CDR3 length: 15 amino acids. CDR3 DNA: TGTGCCAGCAGCTTAGGACAGGGATCCTACAATGAGCAGTTCTTC. Its protein product is CASSLGQGSYNEQFF.

The rearrangement joins TRBV30 to TRBJ2-7; no firm D call. Trimming took 1 base from V and 1 from J, leaving 8 bases between them. The CDR3 runs 13 residues. Per germline, CDR1 GTSNPN and CDR2 SVGIG (reference sequence). The CDR3, as DNA: TGTGCCTGGAGTGGTTTCAATTCCTACGAGCAGTACTTC. Its protein is CAWSGFNSYEQYF.

The chain is built from TRBV2 and TRBJ2-1; 9 bases map to TRBD1. V trimming: 5 bases; J trimming: 10 bases; junction bases outside the gene matches: 6. This CDR3 spans 13 amino acids. Germline values: CDR1 SNHLY, CDR2 FYNNEI. The CDR3 DNA sequence: TGTGCCAGCAGTCCCGGGACAGGGAACGAGCAGTTCTTC. It codes for CASSPGTGNEQFF.

This sequence joins TRBV6-6 and TRBJ2-7, with a weak D call TRBD1 (6 bases). V gave up 2 bases and J gave up 5 bases, with 13 bases separating them. This CDR3 region has 14 residues. Germline CDR1 is MNHNY and CDR2 is SVGAGI (reference sequence). The CDR3 DNA is TGTGCCAGCAGTTACGGTCAAGGGGGAAACGAGCAGTACTTC. Translated, it gives CASSYGQGGNEQYF.

This chain uses TRBV4-1 with TRBJ2-7; D uncertain. The CDR3 totals 13 residues. Looked up from germline, CDR1 is MGHRA and CDR2 is YSYEKL. Trimming removed 1 base from V and 7 bases from J, with 11 bases in between. Here the CDR3 DNA reads TGCGCCAGCAGCCAAGGACCGCGGTCGGAGCAGTACTTC. Amino acids: CASSQGPRSEQYF.

The chain has TRBV7-2 and TRBJ2-5, with D possibly being TRBD1 (5 bases). CDR1 and CDR2 (germline): SGHTA, FQGNSA. The V end lost 1 base, the J end lost 5 bases, and 5 bases lay between the germline ends. CDR3 length equals 12 residues. CDR3 sequence: CASSLDRETQYF. CDR3 sequence (DNA): TGTGCCAGCAGCTTAGACAGGGAGACCCAGTACTTC.

The genes are TRBV30 and TRBJ2-7; D unclear. V dropped 3 bases and J dropped 0 bases, with 18 bases sitting between them. From germline, CDR1 is GTSNPN and CDR2 SVGIG (reference sequence). This CDR3 has 16 residues. As DNA, the CDR3 is TGTGCCTGGAGATTGTCGAGCCCCCTCGCCTCCTACGAGCAGTACTTC. This translates into CAWRLSSPLASYEQYF.

The rearrangement links TRBV11-2 to TRBJ1-5; possible D gene TRBD1, 6 bases. Germline CDR1 reads SGHAT; CDR2 reads FQNNGV. Trimming shortened V by 6 bases and J by 6 bases, and 15 bases separated the two germline ends. The CDR3 extends over 14 amino acids. This CDR3 is CASRRTGPGQPQHF. DNA for the CDR3: TGTGCCAGCAGACGAACAGGGCCCGGTCAGCCCCAGCATTTT.

This clone was seen more than once but under ten times. The rearrangement links TRBV4-1 to TRBJ2-1, with 13 bases aligning to TRBD2. The CDR3 consists of 20 residues. J gave up 4 bases and V 4 bases, and 16 bases lay outside the gene matches. Germline values: CDR1 MGHRA, CDR2 YSYEKL. CDR3 region: CASSPQKLAGGPGSYNEQFF. In DNA, the CDR3 is TGCGCCAGCAGCCCCCAGAAACTAGCGGGGGGGCCGGGATCTTACAATGAGCAGTTCTTC.